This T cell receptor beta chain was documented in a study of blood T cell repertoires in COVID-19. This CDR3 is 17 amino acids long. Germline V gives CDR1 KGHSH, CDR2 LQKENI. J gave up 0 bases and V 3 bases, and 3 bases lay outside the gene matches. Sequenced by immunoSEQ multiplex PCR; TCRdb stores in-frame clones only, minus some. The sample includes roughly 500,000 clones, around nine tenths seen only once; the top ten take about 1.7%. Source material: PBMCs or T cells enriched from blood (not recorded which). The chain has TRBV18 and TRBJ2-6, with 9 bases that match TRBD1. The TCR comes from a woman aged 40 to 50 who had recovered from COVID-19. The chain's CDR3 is CASSPTTGGSGANVLTF. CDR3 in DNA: TGTGCCAGCTCACCGACGACAGGGGGCTCTGGGGCCAACGTCCTGACTTTC.